Sequencing of this TCR beta chain was carried out in a study of T cells in localized non-small cell lung cancer. Findings and caveats of the study: The study found T cell clonality highest in uninvolved adjacent lung, above tumor. Those with higher blood T cell density had longer overall survival. Detection in adjacent lung was observed for a median roughly 62 of the top 100 tumor clones.

The germline CDR1 and CDR2 sequences are SNHLY and FYNNEI. The length of the CDR3 is 15 residues. Trimming stripped 5 bases from V and 1 base from J, with 15 bases between. Comments on this clone: Its specificity is not known.

Method: immunoSEQ multiplex PCR; TCRdb's copy keeps in-frame clones and lacks some. The sample lists roughly 24,000 clones, around 93% occurring once. The rearrangement joins TRBV2 to TRBJ2-7; D gene ambiguous. Sequencing used peripheral blood, obtained before any cancer treatment. This clonotype originated in a female donor at least 60 years old with stage II squamous cell lung carcinoma. CDR3 bases: TGTGCCAGCAGTCTTTTATCAGGTGAATCCTACGAGCAGTACTTC. It encodes CASSLLSGESYEQYF.